The T cell receptor (beta chain) described here comes from a study of cytomegalovirus exposure and HLA in healthy donors (dated by TCRdb to 2016 to 2017). About the full investigation: According to a later analysis, one platform produced both the roughly 120 validation repertoires and the 666 repertoires of the first cohort. The study aimed to test whether cataloging public T cell receptors could reveal signatures of past pathogen exposure. In addition to the first cohort of 650 to 800 subjects, a separate validation cohort of approximately 120 different subjects was used. To predict cytomegalovirus infection status, the study combined high-throughput TCR immunosequencing, statistical association of individual TCRs with disease status, and machine learning. Broader findings and caveats from the paper: All 130 or so repertoires were used to score co-occurrence in the validation cohort in a later analysis, because that analysis had no HLA typing for the cohort. The authors suggested that the approach could potentially be extended to other disease states and immunological phenotypes. In both the original and validation cohorts, the classifier was reported to diagnose cytomegalovirus status with high specificity and sensitivity. A few of the identified cytomegalovirus-associated TCR beta chains were confirmed in vitro to be specific for cytomegalovirus antigens. The study gave a list of under 200 TCR beta chains associated with cytomegalovirus. Across donors, most TCR sequences were observed very rarely, whereas some public TCRs were present in many individuals. Of the cluster scores, 90% to 95% were above 0 in a later analysis, which found that TCRs clustered in the first cohort also tended to co-occur in the approximately 130 validation repertoires.

Libraries were made using the immunoSEQ multiplex PCR assay. The published analysis was carried out like this. To diagnose cytomegalovirus status from the catalog of TCR beta chain sequences, a statistical classification framework was built. TCRdb took over this immuneACCESS table, retaining in-frame rearrangements with V and J assigned. Such tables are incomplete; in checked studies, under half of the missing clones stem from an unresolved V gene, and the remainder is unexplained. V, J and clone size reflect that table, while D and trimming were determined from the DNA. Recorded for this sample are under 200,000 clones; roughly 90% of them occurred a single time. 2% to 2.5% of the sample is in the top ten clones. This clone showed up just a few times. What antigen it recognizes has not been identified. No base qualities exist here, and no much larger clone lies one base off it. The donors were included in the validation cohort of over a hundred subjects, a group kept apart from the approximately 700-subject first cohort.

V was cut back by 4 bases and J by 7 bases, leaving a gap of 15 bases between them. Based on the germline V gene, the CDR1 and CDR2 sequences are SGDLS and YYNGEE. From the cysteine up to the phenylalanine, the CDR3 has a length of 13 residues. The retained sequence is limited to the CDR3, 39 bases, with the frame set at the first base. Sequenced material: PBMCs. The chain joins TRBV9 to TRBJ2-7, with a tentative D gene TRBD1 over 6 matching bases. The source of this sequence is a woman between 18 and 29 years old in good health and CMV-seronegative. The nucleotides read TGTGCCAGCAGCCTCCACACAGGGTTTGAGCAGTACTTC. Its amino acids are CASSLHTGFEQYF.